These 14 T cell receptor beta chains originate from one sample sequenced in a study of OX40 agonist ivuxolimab in advanced cancers. TCRdb's table, derived via immunoSEQ multiplex PCR, lists solely in-frame clones and lacks some. The sample lists roughly 66,000 clones, around 83% seen once, with 0.7% in the top ten. The source material was CD4+ or CD8+ T cells sorted from blood, sampled in a trial of the OX40 agonist ivuxolimab. The receptors here all came from an adult with an advanced solid tumor such as melanoma, head and neck, liver or kidney cancer.

The CDR3 nucleotides read TGTGCCAGCAGCTTCGGGGCGTCAGGGGTTTATTCACCCCTCCACTTT. Translation: CASSFGASGVYSPLHF. The V call is TRBV5-6, the J call TRBJ1-6; a possible D gene is TRBD1 (6 bases). Germline V gene data show CDR1 as SGHDT and CDR2 as YYEEEE. The V gene lost 2 bases and the J gene lost 8 bases, with 17 bases spanning the gap. The CDR3 contains 16 residues.

This clone showed up just once. The J gene is TRBJ1-6, the V gene TRBV7-9; 7 bases are shared with TRBD1. This CDR3 contains 12 residues. The junction had 6 bases not matched to a gene; V was cut back by 10 bases and J by 9 bases. CDR1 SEHNR and CDR2 FQNEAQ come from the germline V gene (reference sequence). Here the CDR3 reads CAIESGGSPLHF. CDR3 nucleotide sequence: TGTGCCATTGAATCAGGGGGTTCACCCCTCCACTTT.

The gene calls are TRBV29-1 and TRBJ1-4; D might be TRBD1 (5 bases). The germline gives CDR1 SQVTM, CDR2 ANQGSEA. The CDR3 sequence is 14 residues long. The ends were cut back, 0 bases at V and 8 bases at J, with 13 bases in the middle. The CDR3 loop reads CSVEEQGGSEKLFF. The CDR3 bases are TGCAGCGTTGAAGAGCAGGGTGGAAGCGAAAAACTGTTTTTT.

This clone was observed once. This chain links TRBV7-9 with TRBJ2-5; tentative D call: TRBD2 (7 bases). CDR1 is SEHNR and CDR2 is FQNEAQ in the germline V gene (reference sequence). Trimming removed 2 bases from V and 2 bases from J, with 18 bases in between. This CDR3 region has 17 residues. CDR3 DNA: TGTGCCAGCAGCTTACCCAGAACAGCGGGGACACAAGAGACCCAGTACTTC. Encoded protein: CASSLPRTAGTQETQYF. Looking up the rest from reference TRBV7-9 and TRBJ2-5 gives the full variable domain: DTGVSQNPRHKITKRGQNVTFRCDPISEHNRLYWYRQTLGQGPEFLTYFQNEAQLEKSRLLSDRFSAERPKGSFSTLEIQRTEQGDSAMYLCASSLPRTAGTQETQYFGPGTRLLVL.

The rearrangement uses TRBV9 and TRBJ1-6, with no clear D. Germline CDR1 SGDLS, CDR2 YYNGEE. The CDR3 consists of 14 residues. Deletions cut 0 bases from V and 7 bases from J, with 8 bases between. The CDR3 is CASSVGLVNSPLHF. CDR3 nucleotides: TGTGCCAGCAGCGTAGGGTTGGTGAATTCACCCCTCCACTTT.

The chain links TRBV25-1 to TRBJ1-4; 7 bases agree with TRBD1. With 5 bases clipped from V and 8 bases from J, the junction kept 11 bases outside the gene matches. From germline, CDR1 is MGHDK and CDR2 SYGVNS. The CDR3 is made up of 15 amino acids. The CDR3 is CASSPRAGGREKLFF. The CDR3 DNA reads as TGTGCCAGCAGTCCCCGCGCAGGGGGGAGGGAAAAACTGTTTTTT.

J is TRBJ1-1 and V is TRBV4-2, with D possibly TRBD1 on 5 matching bases. Trimming stripped 4 bases from V and 5 bases from J, with 17 bases between. CDR3 length equals 15 residues. CDR1 and CDR2 (germline): LGHNA, YNFKEQ. The CDR3, as DNA: TGTGCCAGCAGCCTTCGAGGGCAGGGAGGTACTGAAGCTTTCTTT. As protein: CASSLRGQGGTEAFF.

This clone was seen just once. The V call is TRBV2, the J call TRBJ2-2; perhaps D is TRBD1 or TRBD2 (5 bases each). The CDR3 is made up of 15 amino acids. The germline gives CDR1 SNHLY, CDR2 FYNNEI. The ends were cut back, 8 bases at V and 3 bases at J, with 16 bases in the middle. The DNA for the CDR3 is TGTGCCAGCTGGGACGGGGCTACCTACACCGGGGAGCTGTTTTTT. Its protein is CASWDGATYTGELFF.

The rearrangement links TRBV6-6 to TRBJ2-5, with 8 bases fitting TRBD2. The J segment lost 9 bases and the V segment lost 6 bases, leaving 18 bases of the junction unmatched. Germline CDR1 and CDR2: MNHNY and SVGAGI (reference sequence). The CDR3 length is 16 residues. CDR3 sequence reads: CASSEARASGPGAQYF. The CDR3 DNA is TGTGCCAGCAGCGAGGCCAGGGCTAGCGGGCCTGGGGCCCAGTACTTC.

The chain recombines TRBV4-1 with TRBJ2-3; no clear D gene. This CDR3 has 12 amino acids. The V gene's germline CDR1 is MGHRA and CDR2 YSYEKL. Trimming left V 2 bases short and J 6 bases short, with 6 bases between. CDR3 nucleotide sequence: TGCGCCAGCAGCCAACCGCTGGATACGCAGTATTTT. This gives the protein CASSQPLDTQYF.

This chain uses TRBV7-9 with TRBJ1-1; D remains unclear. The CDR3 consists of 13 residues. The germline CDR1 and CDR2 sequences are SEHNR and FQNEAQ (reference sequence). V dropped 1 base and J dropped 5 bases, with 8 bases sitting between them. This chain's CDR3 is CASSLDGWTEAFF. As DNA, the CDR3 is TGTGCCAGCAGCTTAGACGGTTGGACTGAAGCTTTCTTT.

This chain uses TRBV7-9 with TRBJ1-2; possible D gene TRBD1, 5 bases. The V and J ends lost 2 bases and 7 bases respectively, with 11 bases between them. CDR1 is SEHNR and CDR2 is FQNEAQ in the germline V gene (reference sequence). The CDR3 runs 13 residues. The CDR3 protein is CASSLTGSTGYTF. The CDR3 region has the DNA TGTGCCAGCAGCTTAACAGGAAGTACTGGCTACACCTTC.

This clone came up once. The genes are TRBV5-1 and TRBJ2-7; 8 bases are shared with TRBD1. This CDR3 has 14 residues. V was clipped by 3 bases and J by 6 bases; unmatched bases: 8. Germline V gene lookup returns CDR1 SGHRS and CDR2 YFSETQ. The chain's CDR3 is CASSSQGGGGEQYF. The CDR3 DNA sequence: TGCGCCAGCAGCTCACAGGGGGGAGGAGGCGAGCAGTACTTC.

V usage is TRBV10-2 and J usage is TRBJ1-2; perhaps TRBD1 as D (5 bases). Germline-derived CDR1 and CDR2 are WSHSY and SAAADI. The length of the CDR3 is 14 residues. V was trimmed by 1 base and J by 2 bases, leaving 8 bases between them. CDR3 sequence: CASSELGPNYGYTF. In DNA form, the CDR3 reads TGCGCCAGCAGTGAGTTGGGGCCGAACTATGGCTACACCTTC.